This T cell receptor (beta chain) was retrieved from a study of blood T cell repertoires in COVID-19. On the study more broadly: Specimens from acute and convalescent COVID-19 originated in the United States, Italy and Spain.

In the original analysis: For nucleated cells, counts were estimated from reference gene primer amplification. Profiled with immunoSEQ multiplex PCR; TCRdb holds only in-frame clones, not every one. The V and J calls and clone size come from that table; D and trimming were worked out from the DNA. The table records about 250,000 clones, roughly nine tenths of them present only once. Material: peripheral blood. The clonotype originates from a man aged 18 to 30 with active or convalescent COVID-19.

The CDR3 protein is CASSPTGGGNTIYF. CDR3 sequence (DNA): TGTGCCAGCAGCCCCACAGGGGGCGGGAACACCATATATTTT. The chain uses TRBV9 and TRBJ1-3, with TRBD1 matching over 9 bases. This CDR3 region has 14 residues. Germline CDR1 SGDLS, CDR2 YYNGEE. The ends lost 4 bases at V and 7 bases at J; junction bases unmatched: 6.